These 26 T cell receptor beta chains originate from one sample sequenced in a study of blood T cell repertoires in COVID-19. Measured with immunoSEQ multiplex PCR; TCRdb has only the in-frame clones, and not every one. The sample gives over 120,000 clones, over 80% of which show up once; 11% is in the top ten. Input material: PBMCs or T cells enriched from blood (not recorded which). These receptors were collected from a man aged 60 to 69 who had recovered from COVID-19.

This chain uses TRBV1 with TRBJ2-1; TRBD1 is taken as the D call from the table, unchecked against the DNA. TRBV1 is a pseudogene locus. This CDR3 region has 15 residues. CDR3 nucleotide sequence: TGCACCAGCAGCCAGGGGACATCTCCATACAATGAGCAGTTCTTC. Residues: CTSSQGTSPYNEQFF.

The rearrangement links TRBV11-2 to TRBJ2-7, with 7 bases lining up with TRBD1. Germline-derived CDR1 and CDR2 are SGHAT and FQNNGV. Trimming removed 4 bases from V and 4 bases from J; junction bases left unmatched: 10. This CDR3 contains 15 residues. The CDR3 here is CASSYLRDRTYEQYF. The CDR3, as DNA: TGTGCCAGCAGCTACTTACGGGACAGAACATACGAGCAGTACTTC.

This chain joins TRBV5-4 and TRBJ2-2; D unclear. The CDR3 length is 17 residues. From germline, CDR1 is SGHNT and CDR2 YYREEE (reference sequence). The V end lost 0 bases, the J end lost 1 base, and 13 bases lay between the germline ends. The CDR3 DNA reads as TGTGCCAGCAGCTTGGCTAGTACACCCCGGAACACCGGGGAGCTGTTTTTT. This sequence encodes CASSLASTPRNTGELFF.

The chain employs TRBV7-8 and TRBJ2-1; D unresolved. Germline lookup yields CDR1 SGHVS and CDR2 FQNEAQ. The CDR3 length is 15 residues. Trimming left V 4 bases short and J 9 bases short, with 19 bases between. The CDR3 DNA reads TGTGCCAGCAGCTGGCAGGTCCTCGGTTCGTCTGAGCAGTTCTTC. Translation gives CASSWQVLGSSEQFF.

The rearrangement joins TRBV2 to TRBJ2-5, with 7 bases lining up with TRBD2. The CDR3 totals 16 residues. Germline V lookup: CDR1 SNHLY, CDR2 FYNNEI. J was trimmed by 1 base and V by 6 bases; bases with no gene match: 11. The CDR3 coding sequence is TGTGCCAGCAGAGTGGGGGGGGGAGGAGCCCAAGAGACCCAGTACTTC. Translated: CASRVGGGGAQETQYF.

In this sample, this clone turned up once. The CDR3 DNA is TGTGCCAGCGGGGCGCCCAACACCGGGGAGCTGTTTTTT. This sequence encodes CASGAPNTGELFF. The chain employs TRBV28 and TRBJ2-2; perhaps TRBD1 as D (5 bases). Trimming stripped 8 bases from V and 2 bases from J, with 9 bases between. The CDR3 is 13 residues long. The germline V gene has CDR1 MDHEN and CDR2 SYDVKM.

The CDR3: CASSQGDRGRTEAFF. In nucleotides, the CDR3 is TGCGCCAGCAGCCAAGGGGACAGGGGGAGGACTGAAGCTTTCTTT. The chain has TRBV4-1 and TRBJ1-1, with TRBD1 matching over 11 bases. Germline CDR1 MGHRA, CDR2 YSYEKL. V lost 1 base, J lost 5 bases, and 3 bases stayed unmatched. This CDR3 region has 15 residues.

The CDR3 DNA reads TGTGCAAGTTGCTTCCCCGTTCGGAGACTGGGCAAAAACATTCAGTACTTC. Amino acid sequence: CASCFPVRRLGKNIQYF. V usage is TRBV12-2 and J usage is TRBJ2-4; the tabulated D call, TRBD2, remains unverified against the DNA. TRBV12-2 is given as a pseudogene. The CDR3 contains 17 residues.

V usage is TRBV28 and J usage is TRBJ2-2; D gene ambiguous. Trimming took 3 bases from V and 7 from J, leaving 3 bases between them. Germline V gene data show CDR1 as MDHEN and CDR2 as SYDVKM. The CDR3 loop spans 11 amino acids. CDR3 protein: CASSFLGELFF. Here the CDR3 DNA reads TGTGCCAGCAGTTTCCTCGGGGAGCTGTTTTTT. The whole variable domain, filled in from reference TRBV28 and TRBJ2-2, reads DVKVTQSSRYLVKRTGEKVFLECVQDMDHENMFWYRQDPGLGLRLIYFSYDVKMKEKGDIPEGYSVSREKKERFSLILESASTNQTSMYLCASSFLGELFFGEGSRLTVL.

This clone was seen only a few times. As DNA, the CDR3 is TGTGCCAGCAGCTTTAGGGGAGGAGGAGTCTACGAGCAGTACTTC. It encodes CASSFRGGGVYEQYF. This chain joins TRBV11-3 and TRBJ2-7; tentatively, D is TRBD2 (6 bases). Germline CDR1 reads SGHNT; CDR2 reads YENEEA. V lost 3 bases and J 3 bases, leaving 15 bases between the germline ends. The CDR3 length is 15 residues.

This chain connects TRBV5-1 to TRBJ1-1; TRBD1 is a possible D gene (6 bases). V lost 8 bases to trimming and J lost 5 bases, with 13 bases between them. The CDR3 totals 12 residues. Germline lookup yields CDR1 SGHRS and CDR2 YFSETQ. As DNA, the CDR3 is TGCGCCAGTTCGCAGGGGAAAACTGAAGCTTTCTTT. Residues: CASSQGKTEAFF.

The gene calls are TRBV28 and TRBJ2-7, with 9 positions matching TRBD2. Germline-derived CDR1 and CDR2 are MDHEN and SYDVKM. Trimming cost V 10 bases and J 5 bases; bases outside gene matches: 12. The CDR3 covers 14 residues. The chain's CDR3 is CATKTGLAAHEQYF. CDR3 nucleotide sequence: TGTGCCACCAAAACGGGACTAGCAGCCCACGAGCAGTACTTC.

The CDR3 DNA reads TGTGCCAGCAGTTACGGACAGGCCCAGCATTTT. This codes for CASSYGQAQHF. This chain joins TRBV6-2 or TRBV6-3 and TRBJ1-5, with TRBD1 matching over 7 bases. CDR1 is MNHEY and CDR2 is SVGEGT in the germline V gene. The CDR3 is 11 residues long. The trim removed 2 bases at V and 11 bases at J, leaving 0 bases unmatched.

To note about this clone: Other DNA sequences in the same sample also yield this CDR3. V gene TRBV5-1 combines with J gene TRBJ1-4; D is possibly TRBD1 (6 bases). V was clipped by 3 bases and J by 7 bases, with 13 bases between them. CDR1 is SGHRS, CDR2 YFSETQ, per germline. The CDR3 length is 14 residues. The CDR3 reads CASSSRGGGEKLFF. The CDR3, as DNA: TGCGCCAGCAGCTCCAGGGGAGGGGGTGAAAAACTGTTTTTT. Full variable domain (outside the CDR3, taken from reference TRBV5-1 and TRBJ1-4): KAGVTQTPRYLIKTRGQQVTLSCSPISGHRSVSWYQQTPGQGLQFLFEYFSETQRNKGNFPGRFSGRQFSNSRSEMNVSTLELGDSALYLCASSSRGGGEKLFFGSGTQLSVL.

This chain connects TRBV12-5 to TRBJ1-1; weak D call: TRBD1 (6 bases). This CDR3 is built from 16 residues. Looked up from germline, CDR1 is LGHNT and CDR2 is FRNRAP. Trimming shortened V by 5 bases and J by 8 bases, and 24 bases separated the two germline ends. The CDR3, as DNA: TGTGCTAGTGGTCTACGAACGGGACATGGGCCGAACGAAGCTTTCTTT. It translates to CASGLRTGHGPNEAFF. The full variable domain, in which reference TRBV12-5 and TRBJ1-1 provide the parts outside the CDR3, is DARVTQTPRHKVTEMGQEVTMRCQPILGHNTVFWYRQTMMQGLELLAYFRNRAPLDDSGMPKDRFSAEMPDATLATLKIQPSEPRDSAVYFCASGLRTGHGPNEAFFGQGTRLTVV.

The chain is built from TRBV6-5 and TRBJ1-2; 10 bases match TRBD1. J was trimmed by 5 bases and V by 4 bases; bases with no gene match: 7. Germline V gene sequence: CDR1 MNHEY, CDR2 SVGAGI. The CDR3 has 15 amino acids. CDR3 coding DNA: TGTGCCAGCAGTTTTGGACAGGGGGTAGGGTATGGCTACACCTTC. Amino acids: CASSFGQGVGYGYTF.

The genes are TRBV30 and TRBJ2-1, with a tentative D call TRBD2 (6 bases). This CDR3 region has 13 residues. Germline V gene sequence: CDR1 GTSNPN, CDR2 SVGIG (reference sequence). V was clipped by 4 bases and J by 7 bases, with 14 bases between them. In DNA form, the CDR3 reads TGTGCCTGGAATCAGGGACTTAATAATGAGCAGTTCTTC. Encoded protein: CAWNQGLNNEQFF.

This chain connects TRBV24-1 to TRBJ2-1; TRBD2 aligns across 9 bases. This CDR3 comprises 15 residues. Germline CDR1 and CDR2: KGHDR and SFDVKD. After removal of 9 bases from V and 5 bases from J, the junction contained 10 bases not matched to a gene. CDR3 DNA sequence: TGTGCCACCTCGAGGATAGCGGGGGCAGACAATGAGCAGTTCTTC. Amino acids: CATSRIAGADNEQFF.

In this sample, this clone turned up once. This chain uses TRBV28 with TRBJ1-2; 9 positions match TRBD1. J lost 3 bases, V lost 2 bases, and 7 bases had no gene match. Germline CDR1 and CDR2: MDHEN and SYDVKM. This CDR3 is built from 16 residues. The CDR3 reads CASSLVPGQGDYGYTF. The CDR3 bases are TGTGCCAGCAGTTTAGTCCCGGGACAGGGAGACTATGGCTACACCTTC.

The chain links TRBV11-2 to TRBJ2-2; the D is unclear. The CDR3 sequence is 15 residues long. The germline V gene has CDR1 SGHAT and CDR2 FQNNGV. The V end was cut by 5 bases, the J end by 4 bases, with 14 bases between. CDR3 nucleotide sequence: TGTGCCAGCAGCCCCCCCTTGCGATCCACCGGGGAGCTGTTTTTT. Translated, it gives CASSPPLRSTGELFF.

The chain uses TRBV11-2 and TRBJ2-5; unclear D gene. Germline CDR1 SGHAT, CDR2 FQNNGV. The V gene lost 3 bases and the J gene lost 2 bases, with 13 bases spanning the gap. CDR3 length: 15 residues. The DNA of the CDR3 is TGTGCCAGCAGCTTCTCGGTAAAAAAACAAGAGACCCAGTACTTC. Translating it yields CASSFSVKKQETQYF.

This clone has only one observation. V usage is TRBV3-1 (or the pseudogene TRBV3-2) and J usage is TRBJ2-1, with D possibly matching TRBD2 (5 bases). CDR3 length: 14 residues. V dropped 0 bases and J dropped 7 bases, with 10 bases sitting between them. CDR1 and CDR2 from the germline V gene are LGHDT and YNNKEL (reference sequence). The chain's CDR3 is CASSQEFWENEQFF. The CDR3 nucleotides read TGTGCCAGCAGCCAAGAATTTTGGGAGAATGAGCAGTTCTTC.

This chain links TRBV2 with TRBJ2-7; D might be TRBD1 (7 bases). There are 14 residues in the CDR3. Germline V gene data show CDR1 as SNHLY and CDR2 as FYNNEI. Trimming pared 7 bases from V and 2 bases from J, leaving 15 bases between. CDR3 protein: CASTRDSGPYEQYF. The CDR3 DNA sequence: TGTGCCAGCACGCGGGACAGTGGCCCCTACGAGCAGTACTTC. Based on the CDR3 plus reference TRBV2 and TRBJ2-7, the full variable domain is EPEVTQTPSHQVTQMGQEVILRCVPISNHLYFYWYRQILGQKVEFLVSFYNNEISEKSEIFDDQFSVERPDGSNFTLKIRSTKLEDSAMYFCASTRDSGPYEQYFGPGTRLTVT.

The CDR3 DNA is TGTGCCAGCAGCTTCGGACAGGGTAGCACAGATACGCAGTATTTT. Translation gives CASSFGQGSTDTQYF. The genes are TRBV6-4 and TRBJ2-3; 8 bases agree with TRBD1. The V segment lost 6 bases and the J segment 0 bases; nucleotides outside the gene matches: 5. This CDR3 has 15 amino acids. Germline V gives CDR1 MRHNA, CDR2 SNTAGT.

The chain employs TRBV18 and TRBJ1-5, with TRBD1 matching 7 bases. V dropped 4 bases and J dropped 2; count of bases not matched to a gene: 5. This CDR3 spans 15 amino acids. Germline V gene sequence: CDR1 KGHSH, CDR2 LQKENI. The CDR3 nucleotides are TGTGCCAGCTCACAAGACAGGGCGGGCAATCAGCCCCAGCATTTT. Its protein is CASSQDRAGNQPQHF.

In nucleotides, the CDR3 is TGTGCCAGCAGCCCCGGGACTCTAGAGTTCTTC. Protein product: CASSPGTLEFF. The genes are TRBV7-4 and TRBJ2-1; tentative D call: TRBD2 (6 bases). The CDR3 totals 11 residues. Looked up from germline, CDR1 is SGHVT and CDR2 is SQSDAQ. Trimming pared 5 bases from V and 14 bases from J, leaving 13 bases between.